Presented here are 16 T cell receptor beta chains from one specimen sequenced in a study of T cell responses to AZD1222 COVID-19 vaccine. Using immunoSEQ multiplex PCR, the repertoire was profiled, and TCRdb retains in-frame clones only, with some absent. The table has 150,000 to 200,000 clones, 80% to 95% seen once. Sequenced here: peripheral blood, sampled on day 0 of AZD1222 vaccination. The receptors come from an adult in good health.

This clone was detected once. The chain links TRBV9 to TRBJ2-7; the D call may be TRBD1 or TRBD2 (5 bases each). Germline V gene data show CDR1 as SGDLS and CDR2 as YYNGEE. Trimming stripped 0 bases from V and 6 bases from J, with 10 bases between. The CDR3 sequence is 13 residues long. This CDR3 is CASSVGGAGEQYF. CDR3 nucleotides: TGTGCCAGCAGCGTAGGAGGGGCTGGCGAGCAGTACTTC.

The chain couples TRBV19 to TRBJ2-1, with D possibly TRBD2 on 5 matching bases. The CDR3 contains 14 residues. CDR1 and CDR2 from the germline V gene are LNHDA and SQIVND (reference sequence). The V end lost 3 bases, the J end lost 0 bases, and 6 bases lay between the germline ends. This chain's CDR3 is CASSMGSSYNEQFF. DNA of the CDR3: TGTGCCAGTAGTATGGGGAGCTCCTACAATGAGCAGTTCTTC.

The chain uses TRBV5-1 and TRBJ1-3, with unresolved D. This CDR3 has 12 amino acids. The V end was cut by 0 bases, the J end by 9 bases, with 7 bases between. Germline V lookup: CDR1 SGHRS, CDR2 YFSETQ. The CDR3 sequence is CASSLAGSTIYF. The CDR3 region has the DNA TGCGCCAGCAGCTTGGCAGGCAGCACCATATATTTT. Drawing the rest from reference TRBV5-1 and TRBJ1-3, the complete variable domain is KAGVTQTPRYLIKTRGQQVTLSCSPISGHRSVSWYQQTPGQGLQFLFEYFSETQRNKGNFPGRFSGRQFSNSRSEMNVSTLELGDSALYLCASSLAGSTIYFGEGSWLTVV.

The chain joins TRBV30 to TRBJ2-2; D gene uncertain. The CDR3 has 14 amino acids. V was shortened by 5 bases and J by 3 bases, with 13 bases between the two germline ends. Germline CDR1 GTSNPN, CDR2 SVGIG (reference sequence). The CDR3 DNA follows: TGTGCCTGGCACCCAACGAGGTACACCGGGGAGCTGTTTTTT. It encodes CAWHPTRYTGELFF.

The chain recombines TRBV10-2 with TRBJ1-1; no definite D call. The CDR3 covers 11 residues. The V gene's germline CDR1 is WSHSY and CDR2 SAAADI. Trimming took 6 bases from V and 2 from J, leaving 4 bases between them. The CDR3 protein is CASRENTEAFF. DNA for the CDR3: TGCGCCAGCAGGGAAAACACTGAAGCTTTCTTT.

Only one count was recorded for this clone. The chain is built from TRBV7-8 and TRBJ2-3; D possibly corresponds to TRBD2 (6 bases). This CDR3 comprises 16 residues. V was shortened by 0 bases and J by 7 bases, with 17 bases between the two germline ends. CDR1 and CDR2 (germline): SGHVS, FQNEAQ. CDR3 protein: CASSLAGLRDANTQYF. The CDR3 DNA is TGTGCCAGCAGCTTAGCGGGACTTCGAGATGCAAATACGCAGTATTTT.

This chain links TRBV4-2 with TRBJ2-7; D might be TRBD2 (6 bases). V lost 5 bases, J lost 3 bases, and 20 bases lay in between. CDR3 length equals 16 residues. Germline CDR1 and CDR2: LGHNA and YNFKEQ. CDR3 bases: TGTGCCAGCAGCGCCGACGCTAGCGTCCCTAGCTACGAGCAGTACTTC. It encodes CASSADASVPSYEQYF.

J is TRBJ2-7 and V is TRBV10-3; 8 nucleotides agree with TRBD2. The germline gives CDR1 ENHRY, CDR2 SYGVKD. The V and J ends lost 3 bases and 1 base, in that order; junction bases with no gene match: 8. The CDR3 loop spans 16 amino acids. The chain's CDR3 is CAISDPGGEGSYEQYF. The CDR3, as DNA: TGTGCCATCAGTGACCCCGGGGGGGAGGGGTCCTACGAGCAGTACTTC.

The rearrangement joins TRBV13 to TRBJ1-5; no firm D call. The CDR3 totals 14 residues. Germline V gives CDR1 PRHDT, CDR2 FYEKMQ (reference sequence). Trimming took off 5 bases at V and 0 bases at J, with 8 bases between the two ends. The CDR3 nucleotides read TGTGCCAGCAGCACCTCGAATAGCAATCAGCCCCAGCATTTT. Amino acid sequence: CASSTSNSNQPQHF.

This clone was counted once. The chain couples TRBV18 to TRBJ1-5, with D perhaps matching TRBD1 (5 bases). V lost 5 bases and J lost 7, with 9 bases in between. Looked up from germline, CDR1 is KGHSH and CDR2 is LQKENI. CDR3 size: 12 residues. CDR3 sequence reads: CASSSGGQPQHF. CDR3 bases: TGTGCCAGCTCATCGGGGGGACAGCCCCAGCATTTT.

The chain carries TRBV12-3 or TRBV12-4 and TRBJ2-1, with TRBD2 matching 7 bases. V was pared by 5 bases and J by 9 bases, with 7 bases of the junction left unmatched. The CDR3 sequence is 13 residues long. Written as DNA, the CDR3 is TGTGCCAGCAGTCCTCGACCGGGGGGTGAGCAGTTCTTC. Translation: CASSPRPGGEQFF.

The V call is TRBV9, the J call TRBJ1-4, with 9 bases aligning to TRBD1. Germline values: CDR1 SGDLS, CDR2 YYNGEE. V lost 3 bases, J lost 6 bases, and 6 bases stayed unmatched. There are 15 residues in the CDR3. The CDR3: CASSAPGQGDEKLFF. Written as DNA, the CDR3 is TGTGCCAGCAGCGCTCCGGGACAGGGAGATGAAAAACTGTTTTTT.

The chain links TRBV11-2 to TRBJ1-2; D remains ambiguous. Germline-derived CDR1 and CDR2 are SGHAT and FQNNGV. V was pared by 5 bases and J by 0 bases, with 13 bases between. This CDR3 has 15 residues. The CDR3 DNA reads TGTGCCAGCAGCCCGACGGCGGGGACTAACTATGGCTACACCTTC. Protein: CASSPTAGTNYGYTF. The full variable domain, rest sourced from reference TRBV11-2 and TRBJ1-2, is EAGVAQSPRYKIIEKRQSVAFWCNPISGHATLYWYQQILGQGPKLLIQFQNNGVVDDSQLPKDRFSAERLKGVDSTLKIQPAKLEDSAVYLCASSPTAGTNYGYTFGSGTRLTVV.

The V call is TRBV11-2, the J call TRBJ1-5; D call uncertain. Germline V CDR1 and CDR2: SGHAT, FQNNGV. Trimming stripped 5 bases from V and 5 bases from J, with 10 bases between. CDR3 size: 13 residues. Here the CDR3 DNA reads TGTGCCAGCAGCCCAGAGGAGGATCAGCCCCAGCATTTT. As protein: CASSPEEDQPQHF. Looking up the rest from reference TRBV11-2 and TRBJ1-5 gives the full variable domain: EAGVAQSPRYKIIEKRQSVAFWCNPISGHATLYWYQQILGQGPKLLIQFQNNGVVDDSQLPKDRFSAERLKGVDSTLKIQPAKLEDSAVYLCASSPEEDQPQHFGDGTRLSIL.

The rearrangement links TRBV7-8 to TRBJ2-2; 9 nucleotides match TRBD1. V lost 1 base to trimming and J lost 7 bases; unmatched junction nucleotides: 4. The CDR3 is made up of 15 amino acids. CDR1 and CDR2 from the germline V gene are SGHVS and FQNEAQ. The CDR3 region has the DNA TGTGCCAGCAGCTTAGTACAGGGGGCGGGCGGGGAGCTGTTTTTT. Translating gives CASSLVQGAGGELFF.

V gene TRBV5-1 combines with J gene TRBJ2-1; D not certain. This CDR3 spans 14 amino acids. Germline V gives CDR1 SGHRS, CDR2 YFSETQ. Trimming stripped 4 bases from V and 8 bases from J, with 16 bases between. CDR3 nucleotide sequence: TGCGCCAGCAGCGATCCGTCCTCGGCGCATGAGCAGTTCTTC. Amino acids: CASSDPSSAHEQFF.